Sequencing of this T cell receptor (beta chain) was carried out in a study of blood T cell repertoires in COVID-19. Background on the study: Italy, Spain and the United States were the sources of the convalescent and acute COVID-19 samples. The analysed material was cDNA or gDNA that came from T cells, B-cell-depleted T cells, or PBMCs.

Per the authors' pipeline: Estimated nucleated cell counts came from reference gene primer amplification. Method: immunoSEQ multiplex PCR; TCRdb's copy keeps in-frame clones and lacks some. That table is the source of V, J and clone size, and D and trimming were worked out from the DNA. This table holds hundreds of thousands of clones, roughly 80% found once. CDR1 is SGHRS and CDR2 is YFSETQ in the germline V gene. The CDR3 consists of 14 residues. V lost 3 bases and J lost 3; bases outside the gene matches: 6. The sequence was collected from a woman of 80 years or more with active or convalescent COVID-19. The gene calls are TRBV5-1 and TRBJ2-7, with 7 bases identical to TRBD2. Sequencing used peripheral blood. As DNA, the CDR3 is TGCGCCAGCAGCTCGACTAGCCCCAACTACGAGCAGTACTTC. Encoded protein: CASSSTSPNYEQYF.